This T cell receptor beta chain was sequenced during a study of CD8 T cells in ankylosing spondylitis. The germline CDR1 and CDR2 sequences are MNHEY and SVGEGT. The CDR3 runs 13 residues. V was shortened by 10 bases and J by 6 bases, with 16 bases between the two germline ends. Libraries for TCR beta were made by quantitative 5'-RACE with molecular barcodes. MiXCR was run by TCRdb on the 5' RACE reads, yielding one entry per CDR3 protein. The repertoire consists of under 150,000 distinct CDR3 sequences, with about an eighth occurring once and the leading ten covering about 4%. Of note for this clonotype: Its antigen is still unknown.

Whole-study results and caveats: It was reported that disease-linked clones were significantly enriched in matched ankylosing spondylitis synovial fluid. A motif of several highly homologous TCR beta variants was seen as apparently characteristic of ankylosing spondylitis blood.

The sequence came from a female donor with ankylosing spondylitis or in good health (not recorded which). Sequences were obtained from blood, either unsorted or a sorted T cell fraction (not recorded which). This chain links TRBV6-2 or TRBV6-3 with TRBJ1-5; a weak D match, TRBD1 (5 bases). CDR3 sequence reads: CANGDGGGQPQHF. As DNA, the CDR3 is TGTGCCAACGGCGACGGGGGTGGTCAGCCCCAGCATTTT.